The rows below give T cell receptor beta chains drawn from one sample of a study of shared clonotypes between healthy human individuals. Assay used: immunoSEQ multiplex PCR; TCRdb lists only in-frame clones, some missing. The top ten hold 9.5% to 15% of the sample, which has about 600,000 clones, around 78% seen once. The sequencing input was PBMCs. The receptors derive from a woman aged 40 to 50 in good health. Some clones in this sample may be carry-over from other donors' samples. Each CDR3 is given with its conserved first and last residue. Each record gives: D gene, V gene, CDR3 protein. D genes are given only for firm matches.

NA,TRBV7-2,CASSLDGAGAYGYTF
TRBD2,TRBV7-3,CASSLGLASVSGELFF
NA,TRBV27,CASSLSASSYNEQFF
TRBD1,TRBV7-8,CASSRDSNTQYF
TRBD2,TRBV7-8,CASSRVGTSGRVHEQFF
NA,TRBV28,CASNRWTGELFF
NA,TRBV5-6,CASSLGTGYQDEKLFF
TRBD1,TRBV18,CASSPLDRISMNTETFF
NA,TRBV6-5,CASSYSRNLAEAFF
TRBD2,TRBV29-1,CSVATGTKEQYF
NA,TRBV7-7,CASSLGGYTDTQYF
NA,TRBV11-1,CASSPRVSYEQYF
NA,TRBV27,CASSDLVLGTDTQYF
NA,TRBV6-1,CASSARGQETQYF
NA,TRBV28,CASSPNRVSGNTIYF
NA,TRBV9,CASGGTNSYEQYF
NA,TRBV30,CAWSVQYGGLGNQPQHF
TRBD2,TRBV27,CASRRRLAGDNEQFF
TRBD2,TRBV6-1,CASSPTSGPYEQYF
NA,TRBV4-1,CASRADRNEQFF
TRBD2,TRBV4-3,CASSQDRAGGLNEQFF
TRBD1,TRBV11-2,CASSIGDWGQSSTDTQYF
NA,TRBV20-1,CSASRSSGYTF